Sequencing of this TCR beta chain was carried out in a study of blood T cells in healthy people across ages. CDR1 is SGHRS, CDR2 YFSETQ, per germline. The CDR3 has 16 residues. This clonotype was observed a few times. Primers used in a second PCR of about 6 to 12 cycles were a sample-barcoded 5' primer and a J-beta primer mix. TCRdb independently ran MiXCR on the 5' RACE reads; one entry per CDR3 protein. This table has 700,000 or so distinct CDR3 sequences, 40% to 50% appearing once. Per sample, no less than 6 micrograms of total RNA were extracted. The genes are TRBV5-1 and TRBJ2-1, with D tentatively TRBD2 (6 bases). The tail of the sequence fits TRBJ2-7 better, so the J call may be wrong. This TCR was recovered from an elderly man in good health. The sample consisted of blood. CDR3 sequence (DNA): TGCGCCAGCAGCTTGGCCTCTGGGACTGGGCACAATGAGCAGTACTTC. Its protein is CASSLASGTGHNEQYF.